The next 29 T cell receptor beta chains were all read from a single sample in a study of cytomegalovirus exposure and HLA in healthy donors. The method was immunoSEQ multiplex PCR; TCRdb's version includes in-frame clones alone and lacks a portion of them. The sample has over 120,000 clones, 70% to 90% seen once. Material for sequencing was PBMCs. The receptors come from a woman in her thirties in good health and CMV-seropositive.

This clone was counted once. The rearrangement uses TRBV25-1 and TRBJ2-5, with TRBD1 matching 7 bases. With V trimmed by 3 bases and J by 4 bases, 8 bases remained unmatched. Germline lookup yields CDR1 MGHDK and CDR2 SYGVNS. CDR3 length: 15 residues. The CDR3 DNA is TGTGCCAGCAGTGATCTCTCGACAGGGAGAGAGACCCAGTACTTC. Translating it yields CASSDLSTGRETQYF.

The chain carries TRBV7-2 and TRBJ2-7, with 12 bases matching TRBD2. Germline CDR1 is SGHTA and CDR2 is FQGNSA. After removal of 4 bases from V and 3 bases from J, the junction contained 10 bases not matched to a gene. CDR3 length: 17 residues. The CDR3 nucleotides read TGTGCCAGCAGCTCCACTCCCGGGACTAGCGGGTTCTACGAGCAGTACTTC. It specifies CASSSTPGTSGFYEQYF.

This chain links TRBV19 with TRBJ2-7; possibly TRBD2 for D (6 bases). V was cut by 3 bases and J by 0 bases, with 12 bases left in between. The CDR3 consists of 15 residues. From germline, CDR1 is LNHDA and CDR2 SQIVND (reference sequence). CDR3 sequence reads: CASSMGGAVSYEQYF. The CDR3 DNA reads TGTGCCAGTAGTATGGGCGGGGCAGTCTCCTACGAGCAGTACTTC. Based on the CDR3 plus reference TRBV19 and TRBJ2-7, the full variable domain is DGGITQSPKYLFRKEGQNVTLSCEQNLNHDAMYWYRQDPGQGLRLIYYSQIVNDFQKGDIAEGYSVSREKKESFPLTVTSAQKNPTAFYLCASSMGGAVSYEQYFGPGTRLTVT.

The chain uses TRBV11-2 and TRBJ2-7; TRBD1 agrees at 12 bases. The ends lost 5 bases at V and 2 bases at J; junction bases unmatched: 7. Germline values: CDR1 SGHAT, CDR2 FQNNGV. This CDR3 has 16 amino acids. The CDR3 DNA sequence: TGTGCCAGCAGCCCCTGGGGACAGGGGGCCCCCTACGAGCAGTACTTC. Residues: CASSPWGQGAPYEQYF.

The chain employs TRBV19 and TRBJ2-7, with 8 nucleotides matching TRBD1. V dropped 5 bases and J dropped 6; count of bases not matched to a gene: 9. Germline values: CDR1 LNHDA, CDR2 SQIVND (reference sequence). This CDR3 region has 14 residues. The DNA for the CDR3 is TGTGCCAGTAGTCTCGGGACAGGTTCTGGCGAGCAGTACTTC. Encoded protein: CASSLGTGSGEQYF.

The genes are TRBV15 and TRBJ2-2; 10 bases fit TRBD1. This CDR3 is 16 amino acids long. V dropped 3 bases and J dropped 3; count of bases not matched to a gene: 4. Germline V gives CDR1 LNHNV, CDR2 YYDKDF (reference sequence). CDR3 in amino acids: CATSSWGTGDTGELFF. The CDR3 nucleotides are TGTGCCACCAGCAGTTGGGGGACAGGGGACACCGGGGAGCTGTTTTTT.

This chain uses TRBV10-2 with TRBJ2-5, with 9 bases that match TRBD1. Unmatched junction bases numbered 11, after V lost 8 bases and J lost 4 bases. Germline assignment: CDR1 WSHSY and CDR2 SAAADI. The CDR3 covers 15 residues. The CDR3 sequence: CASGLQGAQGETQYF. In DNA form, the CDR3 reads TGCGCCAGCGGGTTACAGGGGGCGCAGGGAGAGACCCAGTACTTC.

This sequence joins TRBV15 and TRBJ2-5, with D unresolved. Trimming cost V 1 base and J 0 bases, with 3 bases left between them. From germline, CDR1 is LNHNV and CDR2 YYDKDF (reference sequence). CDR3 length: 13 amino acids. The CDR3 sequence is CATSRGNQETQYF. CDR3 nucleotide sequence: TGTGCCACCAGCAGAGGTAACCAAGAGACCCAGTACTTC.

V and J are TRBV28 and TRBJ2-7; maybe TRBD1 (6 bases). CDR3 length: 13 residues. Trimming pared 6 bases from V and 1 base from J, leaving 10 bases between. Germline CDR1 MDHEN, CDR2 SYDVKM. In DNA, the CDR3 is TGTGCCAGCAGCCCCGGACAGTCCTACGAGCAGTACTTC. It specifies CASSPGQSYEQYF.

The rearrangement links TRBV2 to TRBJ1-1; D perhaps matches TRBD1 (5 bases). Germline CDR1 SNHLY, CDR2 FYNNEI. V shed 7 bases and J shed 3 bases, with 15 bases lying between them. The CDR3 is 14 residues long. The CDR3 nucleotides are TGTGCCAGCACGTTCTCGGGGGTTGACACTGAAGCTTTCTTT. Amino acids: CASTFSGVDTEAFF.

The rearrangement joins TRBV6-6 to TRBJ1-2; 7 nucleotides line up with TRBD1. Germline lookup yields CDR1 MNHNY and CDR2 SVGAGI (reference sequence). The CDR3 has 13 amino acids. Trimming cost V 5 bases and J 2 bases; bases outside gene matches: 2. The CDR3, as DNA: TGTGCCAGCAGTCCACAGGGGAACTATGGCTACACCTTC. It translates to CASSPQGNYGYTF.

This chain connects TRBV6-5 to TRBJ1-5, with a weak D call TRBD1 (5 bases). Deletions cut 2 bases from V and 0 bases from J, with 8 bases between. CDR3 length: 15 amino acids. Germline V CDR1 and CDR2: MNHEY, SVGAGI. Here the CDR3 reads CASSYVGGSNQPQHF. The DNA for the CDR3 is TGTGCCAGCAGTTACGTCGGGGGTAGCAATCAGCCCCAGCATTTT.

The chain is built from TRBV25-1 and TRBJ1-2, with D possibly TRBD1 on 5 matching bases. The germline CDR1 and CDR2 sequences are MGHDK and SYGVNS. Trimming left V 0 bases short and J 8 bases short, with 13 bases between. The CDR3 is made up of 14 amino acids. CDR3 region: CASSEYGGEGGYTF. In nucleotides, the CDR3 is TGTGCCAGCAGTGAATACGGAGGGGAGGGAGGCTACACCTTC.

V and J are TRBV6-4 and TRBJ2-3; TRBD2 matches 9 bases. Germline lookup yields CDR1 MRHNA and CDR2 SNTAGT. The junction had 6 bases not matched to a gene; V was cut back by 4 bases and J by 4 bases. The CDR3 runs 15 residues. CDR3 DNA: TGTGCCAGCAGTGTGACTAGCGGTAGGGCAGATACGCAGTATTTT. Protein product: CASSVTSGRADTQYF.

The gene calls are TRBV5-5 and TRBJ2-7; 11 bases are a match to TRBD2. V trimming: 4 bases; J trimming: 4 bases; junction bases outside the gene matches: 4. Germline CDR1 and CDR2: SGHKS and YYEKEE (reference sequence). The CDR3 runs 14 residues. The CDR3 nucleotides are TGTGCCAGCAGCCCCGGGACTAGCGGATACGAGCAGTACTTC. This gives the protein CASSPGTSGYEQYF.

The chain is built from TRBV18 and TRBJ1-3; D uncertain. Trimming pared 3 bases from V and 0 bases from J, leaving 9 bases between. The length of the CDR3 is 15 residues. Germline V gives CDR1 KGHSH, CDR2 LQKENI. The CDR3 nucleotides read TGTGCCAGCTCACCCCCCGGGAGCTCTGGAAACACCATATATTTT. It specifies CASSPPGSSGNTIYF.

The CDR3 region has the DNA TGTGCCAGCAGATCACTAGCGGTAAAAGACCCCAGCTCCTACAATGAGCAGTTCTTC. Encoded protein: CASRSLAVKDPSSYNEQFF. This chain joins TRBV28 and TRBJ2-1, with 8 bases matching TRBD2. The junction had 16 bases not matched to a gene; V was cut back by 6 bases and J by 0 bases. CDR3 length: 19 amino acids. Germline values: CDR1 MDHEN, CDR2 SYDVKM.

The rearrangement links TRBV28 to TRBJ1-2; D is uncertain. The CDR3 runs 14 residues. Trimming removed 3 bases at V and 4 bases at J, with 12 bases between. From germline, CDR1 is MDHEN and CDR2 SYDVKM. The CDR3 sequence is CASSFQTWSYGYTF. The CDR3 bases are TGTGCCAGCAGTTTTCAGACCTGGAGCTATGGCTACACCTTC.

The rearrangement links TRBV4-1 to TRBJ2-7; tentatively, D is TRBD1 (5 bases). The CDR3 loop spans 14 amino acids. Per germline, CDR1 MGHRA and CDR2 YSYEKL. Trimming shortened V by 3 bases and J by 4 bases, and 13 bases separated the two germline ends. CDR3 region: CASSHIGALYEQYF. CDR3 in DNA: TGCGCCAGCAGCCACATTGGGGCCCTTTACGAGCAGTACTTC.

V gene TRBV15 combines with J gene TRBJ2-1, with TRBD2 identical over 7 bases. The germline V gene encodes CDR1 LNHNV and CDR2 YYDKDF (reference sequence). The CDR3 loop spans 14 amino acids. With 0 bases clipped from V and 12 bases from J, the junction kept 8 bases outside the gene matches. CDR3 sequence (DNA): TGTGCCACCAGCAGAGATAATCGTCGGGAGGTGCAGTTCTTC. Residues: CATSRDNRREVQFF. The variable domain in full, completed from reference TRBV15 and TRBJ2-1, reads DAMVIQNPRYQVTQFGKPVTLSCSQTLNHNVMYWYQQKSSQAPKLLFHYYDKDFNNEADTPDNFQSRRPNTSFCFLDIRSPGLGDTAMYLCATSRDNRREVQFFGPGTRLTVL.

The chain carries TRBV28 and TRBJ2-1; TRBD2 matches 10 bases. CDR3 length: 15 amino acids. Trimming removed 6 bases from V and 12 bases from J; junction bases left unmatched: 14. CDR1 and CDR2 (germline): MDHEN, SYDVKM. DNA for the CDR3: TGTGCCAGCAGCCTCAGCGGGAGGGCTACCCTAGGGCAGTTCTTC. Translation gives CASSLSGRATLGQFF.

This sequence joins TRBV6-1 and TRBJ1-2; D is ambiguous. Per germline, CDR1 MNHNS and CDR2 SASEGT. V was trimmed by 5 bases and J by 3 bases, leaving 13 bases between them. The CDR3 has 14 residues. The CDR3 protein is CASSPRSGYYGYTF. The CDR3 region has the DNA TGTGCCAGCAGTCCCCGTTCAGGATACTATGGCTACACCTTC.

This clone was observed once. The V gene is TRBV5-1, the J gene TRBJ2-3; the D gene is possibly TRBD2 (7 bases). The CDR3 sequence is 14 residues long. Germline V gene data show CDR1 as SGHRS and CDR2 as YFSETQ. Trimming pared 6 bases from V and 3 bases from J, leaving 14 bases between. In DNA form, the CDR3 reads TGCGCCAGCAACAGGGAGGGGGGTACAGATACGCAGTATTTT. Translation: CASNREGGTDTQYF. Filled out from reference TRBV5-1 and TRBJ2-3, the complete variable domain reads KAGVTQTPRYLIKTRGQQVTLSCSPISGHRSVSWYQQTPGQGLQFLFEYFSETQRNKGNFPGRFSGRQFSNSRSEMNVSTLELGDSALYLCASNREGGTDTQYFGPGTRLTVL.

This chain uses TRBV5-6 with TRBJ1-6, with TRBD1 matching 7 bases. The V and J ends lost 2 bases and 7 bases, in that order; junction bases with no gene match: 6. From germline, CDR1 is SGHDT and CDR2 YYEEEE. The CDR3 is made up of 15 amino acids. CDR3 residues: CASSFLVTGNSPLHF. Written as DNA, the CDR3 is TGTGCCAGCAGCTTCTTGGTGACAGGGAATTCACCCCTCCACTTT.

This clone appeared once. CDR3 nucleotide sequence: TGTGCCACCAGCTTGCCGGGACTAGCGGATTTCAATGAGCAGTTCTTC. It translates to CATSLPGLADFNEQFF. V is TRBV15 and J is TRBJ2-1; 11 nucleotides line up with TRBD2. The V gene's germline CDR1 is LNHNV and CDR2 YYDKDF (reference sequence). J was trimmed by 6 bases and V by 5 bases; bases with no gene match: 9. This CDR3 contains 16 residues. Using reference TRBV15 and TRBJ2-1 for the parts outside the CDR3, the full variable domain is DAMVIQNPRYQVTQFGKPVTLSCSQTLNHNVMYWYQQKSSQAPKLLFHYYDKDFNNEADTPDNFQSRRPNTSFCFLDIRSPGLGDTAMYLCATSLPGLADFNEQFFGPGTRLTVL.

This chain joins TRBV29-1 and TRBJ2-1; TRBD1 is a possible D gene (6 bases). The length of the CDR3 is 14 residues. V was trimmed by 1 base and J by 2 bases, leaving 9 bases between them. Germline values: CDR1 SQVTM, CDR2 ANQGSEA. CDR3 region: CSVEGYRAYNEQFF. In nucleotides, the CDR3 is TGCAGCGTTGAAGGTTACAGGGCCTACAATGAGCAGTTCTTC.

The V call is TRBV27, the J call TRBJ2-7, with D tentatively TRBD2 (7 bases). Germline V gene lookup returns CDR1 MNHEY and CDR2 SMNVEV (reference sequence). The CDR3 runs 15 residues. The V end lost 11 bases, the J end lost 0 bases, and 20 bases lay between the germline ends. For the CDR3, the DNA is TGTGCCTGGGGGGTGGGGCGGGGGCCCTCCTACGAGCAGTACTTC. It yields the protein CAWGVGRGPSYEQYF.

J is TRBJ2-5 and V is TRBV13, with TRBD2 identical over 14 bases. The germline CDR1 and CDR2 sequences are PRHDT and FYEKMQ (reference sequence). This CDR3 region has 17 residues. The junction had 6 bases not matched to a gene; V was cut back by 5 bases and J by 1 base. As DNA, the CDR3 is TGTGCCAGCAGCCCCAGACTAGCGGGAGGGTTCCAAGAGACCCAGTACTTC. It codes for CASSPRLAGGFQETQYF.

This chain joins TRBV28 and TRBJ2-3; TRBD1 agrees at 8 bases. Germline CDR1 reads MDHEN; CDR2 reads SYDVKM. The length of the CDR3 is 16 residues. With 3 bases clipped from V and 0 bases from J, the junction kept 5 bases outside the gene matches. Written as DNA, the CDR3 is TGTGCCAGCAGTTTTCCCGGACAGGGTAGCACAGATACGCAGTATTTT. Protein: CASSFPGQGSTDTQYF.